These 5 T cell receptor beta chains share one sample of origin, sequenced in a study of T cells in localized non-small cell lung cancer. Here immunoSEQ multiplex PCR was the method, and the copy in TCRdb shows in-frame clones only, minus some. The sample includes around 3,000 clones, 25% seen only once; the top ten take 7.5% to 9%. Sequencing used lung tumor tissue, obtained before any cancer treatment. The receptors come from a male donor aged 60 or older with stage III lung adenocarcinoma.

The sample holds a few counts of this clone. The chain carries TRBV6-8 and TRBJ1-2, with a tentative D call TRBD1 (5 bases). Germline V gives CDR1 MNHGY, CDR2 SAAAGT. The CDR3 covers 16 residues. V lost 0 bases and J lost 2, with 13 bases in between. This CDR3 reads CASSYSSSGLNYGYTF. The DNA of the CDR3 is TGTGCCAGCAGTTACTCGTCGTCAGGGCTAAACTATGGCTACACCTTC.

This chain links TRBV30 with TRBJ1-6; D call uncertain. The CDR3 loop spans 15 amino acids. Germline values: CDR1 GTSNPN, CDR2 SVGIG (reference sequence). Trimming pared 0 bases from V and 8 bases from J, leaving 14 bases between. The chain's CDR3 is CAWSVQGGIYSPLHF. For the CDR3, the DNA is TGTGCCTGGAGTGTACAAGGAGGGATCTATTCACCCCTCCACTTT.

V gene TRBV19 combines with J gene TRBJ2-5, with no clear D. The CDR3 runs to 13 residues. The germline gives CDR1 LNHDA, CDR2 SQIVND (reference sequence). The V gene lost 6 bases and the J gene lost 5 bases, with 13 bases spanning the gap. CDR3 in DNA: TGTGCCAGTAGCGACCTTGCCGGGGAGACCCAGTACTTC. Protein product: CASSDLAGETQYF.

In its sample, this clone is medium-sized. The V gene is TRBV11-3, the J gene TRBJ1-4, with 7 bases lining up with TRBD1. This CDR3 contains 17 residues. The J segment lost 3 bases and the V segment lost 3 bases, leaving 10 bases of the junction unmatched. Germline CDR1 and CDR2: SGHNT and YENEEA. The CDR3 DNA is TGTGCCAGCAGCTTGAATTGGAGGGGGCTCGCTAATGAAAAACTGTTTTTT. Translating gives CASSLNWRGLANEKLFF.

The chain couples TRBV19 to TRBJ1-2, with 7 bases that match TRBD1. The junction had 10 bases not matched to a gene; V was cut back by 7 bases and J by 5 bases. Per the germline V gene, CDR1 is LNHDA and CDR2 is SQIVND (reference sequence). The CDR3 spans 14 residues. The CDR3 DNA follows: TGTGCCAGTACCCTGGAACAGGGGAGGTATGGCTACACCTTC. It is translated as CASTLEQGRYGYTF. Together with reference TRBV19 and TRBJ1-2, the CDR3 gives the full variable domain: DGGITQSPKYLFRKEGQNVTLSCEQNLNHDAMYWYRQDPGQGLRLIYYSQIVNDFQKGDIAEGYSVSREKKESFPLTVTSAQKNPTAFYLCASTLEQGRYGYTFGSGTRLTVV.